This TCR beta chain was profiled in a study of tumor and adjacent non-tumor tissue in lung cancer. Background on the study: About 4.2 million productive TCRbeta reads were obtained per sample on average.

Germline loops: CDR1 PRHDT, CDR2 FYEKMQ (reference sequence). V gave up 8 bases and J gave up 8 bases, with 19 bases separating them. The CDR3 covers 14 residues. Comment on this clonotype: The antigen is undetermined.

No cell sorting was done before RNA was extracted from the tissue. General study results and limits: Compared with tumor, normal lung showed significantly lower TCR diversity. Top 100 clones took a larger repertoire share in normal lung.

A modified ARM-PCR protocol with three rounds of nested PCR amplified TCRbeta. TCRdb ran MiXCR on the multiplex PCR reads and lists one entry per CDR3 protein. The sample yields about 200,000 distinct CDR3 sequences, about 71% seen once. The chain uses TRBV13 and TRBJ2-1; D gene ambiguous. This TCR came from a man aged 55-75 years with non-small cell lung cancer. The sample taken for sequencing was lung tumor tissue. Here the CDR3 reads CASFGLRVNDEQFF. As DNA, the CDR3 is TGTGCCAGCTTCGGCCTCCGAGTTAATGATGAGCAGTTCTTC.